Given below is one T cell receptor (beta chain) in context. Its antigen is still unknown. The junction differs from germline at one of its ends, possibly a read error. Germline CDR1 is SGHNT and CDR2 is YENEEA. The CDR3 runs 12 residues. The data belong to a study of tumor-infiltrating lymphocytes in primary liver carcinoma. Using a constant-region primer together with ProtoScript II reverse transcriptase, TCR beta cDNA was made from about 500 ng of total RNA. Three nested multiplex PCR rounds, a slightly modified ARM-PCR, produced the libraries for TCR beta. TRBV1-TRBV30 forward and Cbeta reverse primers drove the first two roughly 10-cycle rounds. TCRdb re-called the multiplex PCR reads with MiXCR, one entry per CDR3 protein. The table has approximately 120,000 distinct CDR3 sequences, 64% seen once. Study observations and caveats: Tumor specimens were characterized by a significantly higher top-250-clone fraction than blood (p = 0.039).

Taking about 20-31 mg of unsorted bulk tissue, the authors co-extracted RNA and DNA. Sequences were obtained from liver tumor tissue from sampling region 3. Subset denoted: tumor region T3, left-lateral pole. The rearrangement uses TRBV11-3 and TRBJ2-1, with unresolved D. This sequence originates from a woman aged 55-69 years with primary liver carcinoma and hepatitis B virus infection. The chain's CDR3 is CASSLKGNEQFF. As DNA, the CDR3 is TGTGCCAGCAGCTTAAAAGGGAATGAGCAGTTTTTC.